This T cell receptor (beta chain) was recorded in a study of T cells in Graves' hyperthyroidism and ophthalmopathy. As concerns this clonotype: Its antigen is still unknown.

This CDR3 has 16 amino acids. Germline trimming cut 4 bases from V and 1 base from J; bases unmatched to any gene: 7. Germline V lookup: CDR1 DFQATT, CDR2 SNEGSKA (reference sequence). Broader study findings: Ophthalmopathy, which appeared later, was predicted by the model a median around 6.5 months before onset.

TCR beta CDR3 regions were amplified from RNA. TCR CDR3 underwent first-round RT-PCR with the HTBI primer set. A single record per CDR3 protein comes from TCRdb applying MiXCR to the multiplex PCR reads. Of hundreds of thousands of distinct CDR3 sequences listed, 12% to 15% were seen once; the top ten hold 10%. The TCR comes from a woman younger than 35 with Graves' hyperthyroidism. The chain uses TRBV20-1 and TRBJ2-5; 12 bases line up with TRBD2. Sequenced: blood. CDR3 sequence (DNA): TGCAGTGCTACTGGACTAGCGGGGAAGCTCCAAGAGACCCAGTACTTC. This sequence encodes CSATGLAGKLQETQYF.